Each of the 32 T cell receptor beta chains below was sequenced from the same sample in a study of CD8 T cells in Susac syndrome. Reverse transcription of roughly 0.45 to 1 ug RNA used random hexamers. TCRdb analysed the immunoSEQ multiplex PCR reads with MiXCR anew, one entry per CDR3 protein. The sample carries 160,000 or so distinct CDR3 sequences, 93% recorded once. The sequenced sample consisted of CD4+ T cells from PBMCs. These receptors came from a human donor in good health.

J is TRBJ2-5 and V is TRBV20-1; 12 bases match TRBD1. J gave up 4 bases and V 2 bases, and 5 bases lay outside the gene matches. The V gene's germline CDR1 is DFQATT and CDR2 SNEGSKA (reference sequence). CDR3 size: 15 residues. CDR3 in amino acids: CSARPGQGAGETQYF. The CDR3 DNA reads as TGCAGTGCTAGACCGGGACAGGGGGCGGGAGAGACCCAGTACTTC.

This chain connects TRBV28 to TRBJ2-7; 9 nucleotides line up with TRBD1. The germline gives CDR1 MDHEN, CDR2 SYDVKM. The CDR3 runs to 15 residues. V lost 7 bases to trimming and J lost 6 bases; unmatched junction nucleotides: 13. In nucleotides, the CDR3 is TGTGCCAGCACCACGACCGGGACAGGGTTAATCGAGCAGTACTTC. Protein sequence: CASTTTGTGLIEQYF.

The sample holds one count of this clonotype. This chain's CDR3 is CASSQGTRYGYTF. CDR3 DNA: TGTGCCAGCAGTCAGGGGACTCGCTATGGCTACACCTTC. The chain uses TRBV6-6 and TRBJ1-2; tentative D call: TRBD1 (6 bases). The CDR3 has 13 residues. Germline V gene sequence: CDR1 MNHNY, CDR2 SVGAGI (reference sequence). V dropped 5 bases and J dropped 4 bases, with 11 bases sitting between them.

DNA for the CDR3: TGCGCCAGCAGCCACATTCAAGGAGGGGGCCTGATGGAGACCCAGTACTTC. Residues: CASSHIQGGGLMETQYF. The rearrangement links TRBV5-1 to TRBJ2-5; maybe TRBD1 (7 bases). Germline V gene data show CDR1 as SGHRS and CDR2 as YFSETQ. The V end was cut by 4 bases, the J end by 5 bases, with 24 bases between. This CDR3 is 17 amino acids long.

The chain couples TRBV7-9 to TRBJ2-1, with 10 bases that match TRBD2. This CDR3 has 15 amino acids. The junction had 6 bases not matched to a gene; V was cut back by 5 bases and J by 5 bases. Per the germline V gene, CDR1 is SEHNR and CDR2 is FQNEAQ (reference sequence). The CDR3 loop is CASSPSGGAHNEQFF. In nucleotides, the CDR3 is TGTGCCAGCAGCCCGAGCGGGGGGGCCCACAATGAGCAGTTCTTC. Full variable domain (rest looked up from reference TRBV7-9 and TRBJ2-1): DTGVSQNPRHKITKRGQNVTFRCDPISEHNRLYWYRQTLGQGPEFLTYFQNEAQLEKSRLLSDRFSAERPKGSFSTLEIQRTEQGDSAMYLCASSPSGGAHNEQFFGPGTRLTVL.

The V call is TRBV2, the J call TRBJ2-7; D gene uncertain. Germline CDR1 reads SNHLY; CDR2 reads FYNNEI. Trimming shortened V by 4 bases and J by 3 bases, and 4 bases separated the two germline ends. CDR3 length equals 11 residues. DNA for the CDR3: TGTGCCAGCAGTGGGGACTACGAGCAGTACTTC. Amino acid sequence: CASSGDYEQYF.

The rearrangement uses TRBV12-5 and TRBJ1-6; 8 bases agree with TRBD1. CDR1 is LGHNT and CDR2 is FRNRAP in the germline V gene. J lost 6 bases, V lost 7 bases, and 2 bases had no gene match. This CDR3 has 13 amino acids. The CDR3 reads CASAQGVNSPLHF. The CDR3 region has the DNA TGTGCTAGTGCACAGGGGGTTAATTCACCCCTCCACTTT.

This chain joins TRBV20-1 and TRBJ2-1, with TRBD2 identical over 8 bases. The CDR3 has 14 amino acids. With V trimmed by 2 bases and J by 7 bases, 7 bases remained unmatched. The germline gives CDR1 DFQATT, CDR2 SNEGSKA (reference sequence). For the CDR3, the DNA is TGCAGTGCTAGAAGGGCGGGGGGCCGGAATGAGCAGTTCTTC. This codes for CSARRAGGRNEQFF.

The V and J genes are TRBV5-1 and TRBJ1-3; tentative D call: TRBD1 (5 bases). The V end lost 5 bases, the J end lost 2 bases, and 8 bases lay between the germline ends. This CDR3 spans 13 amino acids. Germline CDR1 reads SGHRS; CDR2 reads YFSETQ. The CDR3 protein is CASRSGTGNTIYF. Written as DNA, the CDR3 is TGCGCCAGCAGGTCAGGGACTGGAAACACCATATATTTT.

The CDR3 DNA sequence: TGTGCCAGCAGCGTACAGCCTCACCCCTCTGGAAACACCATATATTTT. Translation gives CASSVQPHPSGNTIYF. The chain has TRBV9 and TRBJ1-3; no clear D. This CDR3 contains 16 residues. Germline CDR1 SGDLS, CDR2 YYNGEE. V dropped 1 base and J dropped 0 bases, with 11 bases sitting between them.

The rearrangement joins TRBV10-3 to TRBJ2-1, with 9 bases lining up with TRBD1. The CDR3 totals 15 residues. Germline V gene sequence: CDR1 ENHRY, CDR2 SYGVKD. The J segment lost 7 bases and the V segment lost 4 bases, leaving 8 bases of the junction unmatched. CDR3 nucleotide sequence: TGTGCCATCAGTGTAGAGGGGACAGGGAGGAATGAGCAGTTCTTC. It translates to CAISVEGTGRNEQFF.

The chain uses TRBV5-6 and TRBJ2-5; D is uncertain. The V end lost 0 bases, the J end lost 6 bases, and 12 bases lay between the germline ends. Germline V lookup: CDR1 SGHDT, CDR2 YYEEEE. The CDR3 length is 14 residues. The CDR3 spells CASSLAEARQTQYF. In DNA form, the CDR3 reads TGTGCCAGCAGCTTGGCTGAGGCCCGACAGACCCAGTACTTC.

The V call is TRBV18, the J call TRBJ1-2; 7 positions match TRBD1. Germline lookup yields CDR1 KGHSH and CDR2 LQKENI. CDR3 length equals 15 residues. V lost 6 bases and J lost 0; bases outside the gene matches: 7. CDR3: CASSPDRAANYGYTF. CDR3 sequence (DNA): TGTGCCAGCTCCCCAGACAGGGCAGCTAACTATGGCTACACCTTC.

V gene TRBV7-9 combines with J gene TRBJ2-1; 9 bases are shared with TRBD2. CDR1 and CDR2 (germline): SEHNR, FQNEAQ (reference sequence). The CDR3 loop spans 15 amino acids. V shed 1 base, J shed 7 bases, and the junction held 5 bases outside the gene matches. The CDR3 is CASSLGGGALNEQFF. CDR3 bases: TGTGCCAGCAGCTTAGGCGGGGGGGCGTTAAATGAGCAGTTCTTC.

V and J are TRBV2 and TRBJ2-1; TRBD2 aligns across 12 bases. The CDR3 sequence is 15 residues long. Germline CDR1 and CDR2: SNHLY and FYNNEI. The trim removed 7 bases at V and 8 bases at J, leaving 9 bases unmatched. CDR3 sequence (DNA): TGTGCCAGCAAAAAGACTAGCGGGGGCGGCGATGAGCAGTTCTTC. Amino acids: CASKKTSGGGDEQFF. Complete variable domain (other parts from reference TRBV2 and TRBJ2-1): EPEVTQTPSHQVTQMGQEVILRCVPISNHLYFYWYRQILGQKVEFLVSFYNNEISEKSEIFDDQFSVERPDGSNFTLKIRSTKLEDSAMYFCASKKTSGGGDEQFFGPGTRLTVL.

This sequence joins TRBV9 and TRBJ1-6; D is ambiguous. This CDR3 comprises 16 residues. V was pared by 2 bases and J by 0 bases, with 9 bases between. Germline-derived CDR1 and CDR2 are SGDLS and YYNGEE. CDR3: CASSVAVSSYNSPLHF. In nucleotides, the CDR3 is TGTGCCAGCAGCGTTGCAGTGAGCTCCTATAATTCACCCCTCCACTTT.

The rearrangement uses TRBV6-1 and TRBJ1-2; possible D gene TRBD1, 5 bases. Trimming removed 3 bases from V and 7 bases from J, with 12 bases in between. The germline V gene has CDR1 MNHNS and CDR2 SASEGT. This CDR3 comprises 13 residues. The DNA of the CDR3 is TGTGCCAGCAGTGATTATCCCGGGACTGGCTACACCTTC. Its translation: CASSDYPGTGYTF.

The rearrangement joins TRBV20-1 to TRBJ2-3; D is tentatively TRBD1 or TRBD2 (5 bases each). Trimming left V 6 bases short and J 3 bases short, with 13 bases between. The CDR3 loop spans 13 amino acids. CDR1 is DFQATT, CDR2 SNEGSKA, per germline (reference sequence). CDR3 amino acids: CSAPTGQTDTQYF. The CDR3 DNA is TGCAGTGCCCCCACGGGGCAGACAGATACGCAGTATTTT.

The chain uses TRBV29-1 and TRBJ1-1; D remains ambiguous. Trimming removed 8 bases from V and 1 base from J, with 11 bases in between. The length of the CDR3 is 12 residues. Germline CDR1 reads SQVTM; CDR2 reads ANQGSEA. Written as DNA, the CDR3 is TGCAGCACCTTCAGGAGGAACACTGAAGCTTTCTTT. This translates into CSTFRRNTEAFF. The complete variable domain, with remaining parts taken from reference TRBV29-1 and TRBJ1-1, reads SAVISQKPSRDICQRGTSLTIQCQVDSQVTMMFWYRQQPGQSLTLIATANQGSEATYESGFVIDKFPISRPNLTFSTLTVSNMSPEDSSIYLCSTFRRNTEAFFGQGTRLTVV.

The genes are TRBV12-3 or TRBV12-4 and TRBJ1-5; no clear D. This CDR3 has 12 residues. Trimming took off 7 bases at V and 4 bases at J, with 8 bases between the two ends. The DNA for the CDR3 is TGTGCCAGCACCCCCGAGAATCAGCCCCAGCATTTT. It is translated as CASTPENQPQHF.

V and J are TRBV16 and TRBJ1-2; D unresolved. Germline V gene data show CDR1 as KGHSY and CDR2 as FQNENV. Trimming cost V 0 bases and J 8 bases, with 7 bases left between them. The CDR3 consists of 12 residues. The CDR3 spells CASSQSARGYTF. CDR3 coding DNA: TGTGCCAGCAGCCAATCGGCCCGGGGCTACACCTTC.

V and J are TRBV30 and TRBJ1-2; 7 nucleotides line up with TRBD1. The junction had 8 bases not matched to a gene; V was cut back by 3 bases and J by 7 bases. Germline V gives CDR1 GTSNPN, CDR2 SVGIG (reference sequence). CDR3 length: 13 residues. The CDR3 spells CAWSRGTVVGYTF. The CDR3, as DNA: TGTGCCTGGAGCAGAGGGACAGTAGTTGGCTACACCTTC.

In this sample, this clonotype turned up once. The chain has TRBV20-1 and TRBJ2-3, with TRBD2 as a possible D gene (5 bases). V lost 2 bases to trimming and J lost 0 bases, with 27 bases between them. The CDR3 length is 20 residues. Germline V CDR1 and CDR2: DFQATT, SNEGSKA (reference sequence). The CDR3 sequence: CSARSTFGLPTAVSTDTQYF. The CDR3 nucleotides are TGCAGTGCTAGATCTACCTTTGGATTGCCCACAGCGGTTAGCACAGATACGCAGTATTTT.

The rearrangement joins TRBV9 to TRBJ1-1; no firm D call. Germline CDR1 and CDR2: SGDLS and YYNGEE. V was clipped by 4 bases and J by 4 bases, with 20 bases between them. This CDR3 is 16 amino acids long. The CDR3 sequence: CASSPRLGVLGTEAFF. In nucleotides, the CDR3 is TGTGCCAGCAGCCCTCGACTCGGGGTACTGGGCACTGAAGCTTTCTTT.

The genes are TRBV20-1 and TRBJ1-4; D uncertain. CDR1 is DFQATT and CDR2 is SNEGSKA in the germline V gene (reference sequence). CDR3 length: 13 residues. Trimming removed 2 bases at V and 0 bases at J, with 4 bases between. The CDR3, as DNA: TGCAGTGCTAGACCGTCAACTAATGAAAAACTGTTTTTT. This codes for CSARPSTNEKLFF.

The chain couples TRBV29-1 to TRBJ1-1; D ambiguous. V lost 4 bases and J lost 0, with 9 bases in between. The germline V gene has CDR1 SQVTM and CDR2 ANQGSEA. The CDR3 spans 13 residues. CDR3 loop: CSVGRSLNTEAFF. The CDR3 DNA reads as TGCAGCGTTGGTCGCTCATTGAACACTGAAGCTTTCTTT.

CDR3 in amino acids: CASRPTLSLYGYTF. The CDR3 coding sequence is TGTGCCAGCAGGCCGACACTTTCCCTCTATGGCTACACCTTC. The chain combines TRBV12-3 or TRBV12-4 with TRBJ1-2; D gene unclear. The CDR3 is made up of 14 amino acids. V was trimmed by 6 bases and J by 4 bases, leaving 15 bases between them.

This chain joins TRBV20-1 and TRBJ1-5; D remains ambiguous. The germline V gene has CDR1 DFQATT and CDR2 SNEGSKA (reference sequence). Trimming took off 4 bases at V and 8 bases at J, with 12 bases between the two ends. The length of the CDR3 is 12 residues. This chain's CDR3 is CSAIGDEEPQHF. The CDR3 region has the DNA TGCAGTGCTATCGGAGACGAGGAGCCCCAGCATTTT.

This rearrangement joins TRBV12-5 to TRBJ1-1; D is unclear. The germline CDR1 and CDR2 sequences are LGHNT and FRNRAP. Trimming removed 5 bases from V and 0 bases from J, with 10 bases in between. The CDR3 has 14 amino acids. The CDR3 is CASGTPTVNTEAFF. CDR3 nucleotides: TGTGCTAGTGGTACTCCGACGGTGAACACTGAAGCTTTCTTT. Supplemented by reference TRBV12-5 and TRBJ1-1, the full variable domain reads DARVTQTPRHKVTEMGQEVTMRCQPILGHNTVFWYRQTMMQGLELLAYFRNRAPLDDSGMPKDRFSAEMPDATLATLKIQPSEPRDSAVYFCASGTPTVNTEAFFGQGTRLTVV.

The chain employs TRBV28 and TRBJ2-7; unclear D gene. This CDR3 contains 13 residues. Germline values: CDR1 MDHEN, CDR2 SYDVKM. The V and J ends lost 5 bases and 3 bases respectively, with 11 bases between them. The CDR3 protein is CASSPHGVYEQYF. The CDR3 DNA sequence: TGTGCCAGCAGTCCTCATGGGGTCTACGAGCAGTACTTC.

For the CDR3, the DNA is TGTGCCAGCAGTGAACCCCAGGGCTGGAGAACTGAAGCTTTCTTT. It translates to CASSEPQGWRTEAFF. The chain recombines TRBV25-1 with TRBJ1-1, with D tentatively TRBD1 (5 bases). The CDR3 has 15 residues. Germline lookup yields CDR1 MGHDK and CDR2 SYGVNS. Trimming took 2 bases from V and 5 from J, leaving 15 bases between them. Combining the CDR3 with reference TRBV25-1 and TRBJ1-1 gives the whole variable domain EADIYQTPRYLVIGTGKKITLECSQTMGHDKMYWYQQDPGMELHLIHYSYGVNSTEKGDLSSESTVSRIRTEHFPLTLESARPSHTSQYLCASSEPQGWRTEAFFGQGTRLTVV.

J is TRBJ2-7 and V is TRBV6-2 or TRBV6-3; 7 nucleotides match TRBD1. V lost 5 bases and J lost 2; bases outside the gene matches: 9. This CDR3 contains 15 residues. Germline CDR1 and CDR2: MNHEY and SVGEGT. CDR3 residues: CASSPGTASTYEQYF. The CDR3 region has the DNA TGTGCCAGCAGTCCAGGGACAGCTTCAACCTACGAGCAGTACTTC.